A selection of T cell receptor beta chains follows, all from one sample in a study of shared clonotypes between healthy human individuals. Only in-frame clones appear in the TCRdb table, and some are missing; sequencing was by immunoSEQ multiplex PCR. The table has around 1,000,000 clones, roughly 77% seen once. The material sequenced was memory CD4+ T cells from PBMCs. These receptors were taken from a man aged 18 to 30 in good health. Some clones in this sample may be carry-over from other donors' samples. Both conserved end residues are part of each CDR3. Each record gives: clone size, V gene, J gene, D gene, CDR3 DNA, CDR3 protein. A D gene is named only where the DNA matches it firmly. Size tells how often a clone was seen (once, few, many) or the class of an expanded clone, and some rows leave it out.

clone size: .; V gene: TRBV9; J gene: TRBJ2-1; D gene: TRBD1; CDR3 DNA: TGTGCCAGCAGCGTAGGATCGCGACAGGGGGCGGGCAATGAGCAGTTCTTC; CDR3 protein: CASSVGSRQGAGNEQFF
clone size: once; V gene: TRBV7-6; J gene: TRBJ2-2; D gene: .; CDR3 DNA: TGTGCCAGCAGCTTAGACGTTGGGGGCGCCGGGGAGCTGTTTTTT; CDR3 protein: CASSLDVGGAGELFF
clone size: .; V gene: TRBV27; J gene: TRBJ1-4; D gene: .; CDR3 DNA: TGTGCCAGCAGTCCGAAGGGCAGGGGTGAAAAACTGTTTTTT; CDR3 protein: CASSPKGRGEKLFF
clone size: many; V gene: TRBV11-3; J gene: TRBJ2-3; D gene: .; CDR3 DNA: TGTGCCAGCAGCTCGGGAAAACTCCCAGATACGCAGTATTTT; CDR3 protein: CASSSGKLPDTQYF
clone size: .; V gene: TRBV11-2; J gene: TRBJ2-1; D gene: .; CDR3 DNA: TGTGCCAGCAGCCTCAGGGAAGGGGGTTACAATGAGCAGTTCTTC; CDR3 protein: CASSLREGGYNEQFF
clone size: .; V gene: TRBV5-6; J gene: TRBJ2-5; D gene: TRBD2; CDR3 DNA: TGTGCCAGCACCACTAGTCTTAAACTAGCGGGAGGTGAGGAGACCCAGTACTTC; CDR3 protein: CASTTSLKLAGGEETQYF
clone size: few; V gene: TRBV4-1; J gene: TRBJ1-1; D gene: .; CDR3 DNA: TGCGCCAGCAGCCAAGGTTGGGGTAACACTGAAGCTTTCTTT; CDR3 protein: CASSQGWGNTEAFF
clone size: .; V gene: TRBV11-1; J gene: TRBJ1-1; D gene: .; CDR3 DNA: TGTGCCAGCAGCTTAGGCAGGGGAGGCACTGAAGCTTTCTTT; CDR3 protein: CASSLGRGGTEAFF
clone size: few; V gene: TRBV18; J gene: TRBJ2-2; D gene: .; CDR3 DNA: TGTGCCAGCTCACCAGGGAACACCGGGGAGCTGTTTTTT; CDR3 protein: CASSPGNTGELFF
clone size: few; V gene: TRBV27; J gene: TRBJ2-7; D gene: .; CDR3 DNA: TGTGCCAGCAGAGATGGACCCCTTAAGGCGCAGTACTTC; CDR3 protein: CASRDGPLKAQYF
clone size: .; V gene: TRBV28; J gene: TRBJ2-7; D gene: .; CDR3 DNA: TGTGCCAGCAGTTTATTGGGCACCACGTACGAGCAGTACTTC; CDR3 protein: CASSLLGTTYEQYF
clone size: .; V gene: TRBV18; J gene: TRBJ2-2; D gene: TRBD1; CDR3 DNA: TGTGCCAGCTCAATTCTGGACAGGGGTCTTAACACCGGGGAGCTGTTTTTT; CDR3 protein: CASSILDRGLNTGELFF
clone size: once; V gene: TRBV2; J gene: TRBJ2-3; D gene: TRBD2; CDR3 DNA: TGTGCCAGCAGTGGACTAGCGTTAGATACGCAGTATTTT; CDR3 protein: CASSGLALDTQYF
clone size: .; V gene: TRBV27; J gene: TRBJ1-1; D gene: .; CDR3 DNA: TGTGCCAGCAGTCTAAAAGTGAGGAACACTGAAGCTTTCTTT; CDR3 protein: CASSLKVRNTEAFF
clone size: .; V gene: TRBV4-1; J gene: TRBJ1-4; D gene: TRBD1; CDR3 DNA: TGCGCCAGCAATCACCGAACCGGGACAGGGGTAGAAAAACTGTTTTTT; CDR3 protein: CASNHRTGTGVEKLFF
clone size: .; V gene: TRBV7-2; J gene: TRBJ2-5; D gene: .; CDR3 DNA: TGTGCCAGCAGCCTCGGGGGCCGGGGTGGAGAGACCCAGTACTTC; CDR3 protein: CASSLGGRGGETQYF
clone size: .; V gene: TRBV2; J gene: TRBJ2-3; D gene: TRBD2; CDR3 DNA: TGTGCCAGCAGTGCTCGGGGCGGGAGGGTCACAGATACGCAGTATTTT; CDR3 protein: CASSARGGRVTDTQYF
clone size: .; V gene: TRBV15; J gene: TRBJ1-1; D gene: .; CDR3 DNA: TGTGCCACCAGCAGAGTGCAGGTCCCGTGGACTGAAGCTTTCTTT; CDR3 protein: CATSRVQVPWTEAFF
clone size: .; V gene: TRBV7-3; J gene: TRBJ2-5; D gene: .; CDR3 DNA: TGTGCCAGCAGCTTCAGGTTTTCGGAGACCCAGTACTTC; CDR3 protein: CASSFRFSETQYF
clone size: .; V gene: TRBV29-1; J gene: TRBJ2-1; D gene: TRBD1; CDR3 DNA: TGCAGCGTCCGACAGGGCTGGGAGCCTAATGAGCAGTTCTTC; CDR3 protein: CSVRQGWEPNEQFF
clone size: .; V gene: TRBV5-1; J gene: TRBJ2-2; D gene: TRBD1; CDR3 DNA: TGCGCCAGCAGCTTGGACTTGAGGGACAGGGTGAGTAAAGCCGGGGAGCTGTTTTTT; CDR3 protein: CASSLDLRDRVSKAGELFF
clone size: .; V gene: TRBV4-1; J gene: TRBJ1-2; D gene: .; CDR3 DNA: TGCGCCAGCAGCCAGGGCAACTATGGCTACACCTTC; CDR3 protein: CASSQGNYGYTF
clone size: .; V gene: TRBV4-2; J gene: TRBJ2-7; D gene: TRBD1; CDR3 DNA: TGTGCCAGCAGCCAAGGGGACAGGGGTACCTACGAGCAGTACTTC; CDR3 protein: CASSQGDRGTYEQYF
clone size: .; V gene: TRBV5-4; J gene: TRBJ2-3; D gene: .; CDR3 DNA: TGTGCCAGCAGCCCGGAGGGGGGACGCACAGATACGCAGTATTTT; CDR3 protein: CASSPEGGRTDTQYF
clone size: .; V gene: TRBV18; J gene: TRBJ2-7; D gene: TRBD1; CDR3 DNA: TGTGCCAGCTCACCACCGACTCTACAGGGGCACGAGCAGTACTTC; CDR3 protein: CASSPPTLQGHEQYF
clone size: .; V gene: TRBV7-2; J gene: TRBJ2-1; D gene: .; CDR3 DNA: TGTGCCAGCAGCATTAGGGGTCGGGAGCAGTTCTTC; CDR3 protein: CASSIRGREQFF
clone size: .; V gene: TRBV2; J gene: TRBJ1-5; D gene: TRBD1; CDR3 DNA: TGTGCCAGCAGCTTGAACAGGGGGGCTGAGCCCCAGCATTTT; CDR3 protein: CASSLNRGAEPQHF
clone size: .; V gene: TRBV18; J gene: TRBJ2-7; D gene: .; CDR3 DNA: TGTGCCAGCTCACCTAAGCGGGACAGGGCGGGAGGCGAGCAGTACTTC; CDR3 protein: CASSPKRDRAGGEQYF
clone size: .; V gene: TRBV10-3; J gene: TRBJ2-1; D gene: .; CDR3 DNA: TGTGCCATCAGTGGGCTAAATGAGCAGTTCTTC; CDR3 protein: CAISGLNEQFF
clone size: .; V gene: TRBV19; J gene: TRBJ2-7; D gene: .; CDR3 DNA: TGTGCCAGTAGTATTAACTCAGGGCCGTACGAGCAGTACTTC; CDR3 protein: CASSINSGPYEQYF
clone size: .; V gene: TRBV28; J gene: TRBJ1-1; D gene: TRBD1; CDR3 DNA: TGTGCCAGCAGTCAGGGGGGACAGGGTAACACTGAAGCTTTCTTT; CDR3 protein: CASSQGGQGNTEAFF
clone size: .; V gene: TRBV5-4; J gene: TRBJ2-7; D gene: .; CDR3 DNA: TGTGCCAGCAGCTTCGGCCCCACGGGAGTAATAACGGGAGAGCAGTACTTC; CDR3 protein: CASSFGPTGVITGEQYF
clone size: .; V gene: TRBV2; J gene: TRBJ2-2; D gene: TRBD2; CDR3 DNA: TGTGCCAGCACCCTAGCGGGACTGAACACCGGGGAGCTGTTTTTT; CDR3 protein: CASTLAGLNTGELFF
clone size: .; V gene: TRBV5-1; J gene: TRBJ1-1; D gene: .; CDR3 DNA: TGCGCCAGCGGGGGTGCCCCTAACACTGAAGCTTTCTTT; CDR3 protein: CASGGAPNTEAFF
clone size: .; V gene: TRBV7-7; J gene: TRBJ2-2; D gene: .; CDR3 DNA: TGTGCCAGCAGCCCCCGGGACCGGAACACCGGGGAGCTGTTTTTT; CDR3 protein: CASSPRDRNTGELFF
clone size: .; V gene: TRBV28; J gene: TRBJ2-7; D gene: TRBD1; CDR3 DNA: TGTGCCAGCAGTTTATGGGGGACAGGGTCCTACGAGCAGTACTTC; CDR3 protein: CASSLWGTGSYEQYF
clone size: .; V gene: TRBV30; J gene: TRBJ2-7; D gene: .; CDR3 DNA: TGTGCCTGGAGGCGGGGGCCCTACGAGCAGTACTTC; CDR3 protein: CAWRRGPYEQYF
clone size: .; V gene: TRBV9; J gene: TRBJ2-1; D gene: TRBD1; CDR3 DNA: TGTGCCAGCAGCCTCTGGACAGGGGTTGGCAATGAGCAGTTCTTC; CDR3 protein: CASSLWTGVGNEQFF
clone size: .; V gene: TRBV2; J gene: TRBJ2-7; D gene: .; CDR3 DNA: TGTGCCAGCCGGGGGCTGACAGGAGTAACCTACGAGCAGTACTTC; CDR3 protein: CASRGLTGVTYEQYF
clone size: .; V gene: TRBV6-5; J gene: TRBJ1-2; D gene: .; CDR3 DNA: TGTGCCAGCAGTTACGTACGGGGAATGGAAGGCTACACCTTC; CDR3 protein: CASSYVRGMEGYTF
clone size: many; V gene: TRBV9; J gene: TRBJ2-1; D gene: .; CDR3 DNA: TGTGCCAGCAGCGTAGAAAGCTACAATGAGCAGTTCTTC; CDR3 protein: CASSVESYNEQFF
clone size: .; V gene: TRBV7-9; J gene: TRBJ2-7; D gene: .; CDR3 DNA: TGTGCCAGCAGCTCCCCGGACCTCTACGAGCAGTACTTC; CDR3 protein: CASSSPDLYEQYF
clone size: .; V gene: TRBV5-1; J gene: TRBJ2-1; D gene: TRBD2; CDR3 DNA: TGCGCCAGCAGCTTGCCCGGGACTAGGGCGAATGAGCAGTTCTTC; CDR3 protein: CASSLPGTRANEQFF
clone size: .; V gene: TRBV7-3; J gene: TRBJ2-1; D gene: TRBD1; CDR3 DNA: TGTGCCAGCAGCTCCCGGGGACAGCTTTACAATGAGCAGTTCTTC; CDR3 protein: CASSSRGQLYNEQFF
clone size: few; V gene: TRBV5-6; J gene: TRBJ2-2; D gene: .; CDR3 DNA: TGTGCCAGCAGCTCGGAGGGTTGGGAGCTGTTTTTT; CDR3 protein: CASSSEGWELFF
clone size: .; V gene: TRBV5-1; J gene: TRBJ2-3; D gene: .; CDR3 DNA: TGCGCCAGCAGCTTGGTAGCTAGCACAGATACGCAGTATTTT; CDR3 protein: CASSLVASTDTQYF
clone size: .; V gene: TRBV7-3; J gene: TRBJ1-5; D gene: .; CDR3 DNA: TGTGCCAGCAGCCCACAGGTTAATCAGCCCCAGCATTTT; CDR3 protein: CASSPQVNQPQHF
clone size: .; V gene: TRBV18; J gene: TRBJ2-2; D gene: .; CDR3 DNA: TGTGCCAGCTCACCACTCGTCAGCAACCCCCCCACCGGGGAGCTGTTTTTT; CDR3 protein: CASSPLVSNPPTGELFF
clone size: .; V gene: TRBV5-4; J gene: TRBJ2-1; D gene: .; CDR3 DNA: TGTGCCAGCAGCGAGAGGGGGCGGGGAAATGAGCAGTTCTTC; CDR3 protein: CASSERGRGNEQFF